Below are 13 T cell receptor beta chains sequenced from a single sample in a study of early T cells in non-severe SARS-CoV-2 infection (dated by TCRdb to 2020 to 2023). Library preparation employed 5' RACE. Sequencing used a NextSeq 500. TCRdb cleaned the public reads at Q25 with fastp, built clones with MiXCR and kept in-frame beta chains. Each CDR3 protein appears once, grouped with its most common genes and DNA. This sample lists about 110,000 distinct CDR3 sequences; 9.5% to 13% were detected once. Of the sample, around 3.1% is held by the ten largest clones. Sequences were obtained from whole blood. The origin of the receptors is an adult who was a healthcare worker with PCR-confirmed SARS-CoV-2 infection or an uninfected control (not recorded which).

This clonotype has a handful of counts. This sequence joins TRBV6-5 and TRBJ2-7; 9 bases are a match to TRBD2. Germline V gives CDR1 MNHEY, CDR2 SVGAGI. V trimming: 8 bases; J trimming: 6 bases; junction bases outside the gene matches: 11. The CDR3 totals 14 residues. The CDR3, as DNA: TGTGCCAGCTCTCGGGCGGGAGGGGAGTCCGAGCAGTACTTC. Translated: CASSRAGGESEQYF.

The chain links TRBV11-2 to TRBJ2-5; 7 bases are a match to TRBD1. Germline-derived CDR1 and CDR2 are SGHAT and FQNNGV. This CDR3 spans 13 amino acids. J gave up 4 bases and V 4 bases, and 3 bases lay outside the gene matches. CDR3 nucleotides: TGTGCCAGCAGCTCGCGACAGGGAGAGACCCAGTACTTC. Its translation is CASSSRQGETQYF.

This clonotype was seen repeatedly, ten times or more. The V and J genes are TRBV20-1 and TRBJ1-5, with D unresolved. Germline CDR1 is DFQATT and CDR2 is SNEGSKA (reference sequence). The CDR3 spans 15 residues. Trimming removed 5 bases from V and 6 bases from J, with 20 bases in between. CDR3 sequence: CSAQLVGWYAQPQHF. In DNA form, the CDR3 reads TGCAGTGCTCAATTGGTGGGTTGGTATGCTCAGCCCCAGCATTTT.

The chain links TRBV5-1 to TRBJ2-7; D call uncertain. CDR3 length equals 12 residues. Trimming left V 0 bases short and J 6 bases short, with 7 bases between. CDR1 is SGHRS, CDR2 YFSETQ, per germline. CDR3 sequence: CASSLAKGEQYF. The CDR3 bases are TGCGCCAGCAGCTTGGCCAAGGGCGAGCAGTACTTC. Together with reference TRBV5-1 and TRBJ2-7, the CDR3 gives the full variable domain: KAGVTQTPRYLIKTRGQQVTLSCSPISGHRSVSWYQQTPGQGLQFLFEYFSETQRNKGNFPGRFSGRQFSNSRSEMNVSTLELGDSALYLCASSLAKGEQYFGPGTRLTVT.

This clonotype was picked up many times. This rearrangement joins TRBV16 to TRBJ2-4; D not certain. The V gene lost 0 bases and the J gene lost 5 bases, with 2 bases spanning the gap. Germline V lookup: CDR1 KGHSY, CDR2 FQNENV. The CDR3 spans 12 residues. CDR3 nucleotides: TGTGCCAGCAGCCAATCGGAAAACATTCAGTACTTC. This sequence encodes CASSQSENIQYF.

The rearrangement uses TRBV29-1 and TRBJ1-2; D unresolved. Trimming removed 4 bases at V and 4 bases at J, with 16 bases between. Germline V gene data show CDR1 as SQVTM and CDR2 as ANQGSEA. CDR3 length equals 14 residues. CDR3 loop: CSVARPAGLYGYTF. The DNA of the CDR3 is TGCAGCGTTGCCCGCCCCGCAGGACTCTATGGCTACACCTTC.

The chain recombines TRBV19 with TRBJ2-5; tentatively, D is TRBD1 or TRBD2 (6 bases each). Trimming removed 6 bases at V and 0 bases at J, with 26 bases between. The length of the CDR3 is 19 residues. In germline, CDR1 is LNHDA, CDR2 SQIVND (reference sequence). CDR3 sequence reads: CASSAIYGGAGDYQETQYF. For the CDR3, the DNA is TGTGCCAGTAGCGCCATTTACGGTGGGGCAGGGGACTACCAAGAGACCCAGTACTTC.

This clonotype has a count of ten or more. The CDR3 region is CASSTGTGTGELFF. CDR3 coding DNA: TGTGCCAGCAGCACCGGGACAGGAACCGGGGAGCTGTTTTTT. The V gene is TRBV12-3 or TRBV12-4, the J gene TRBJ2-2; 8 nucleotides agree with TRBD1. V lost 6 bases, J lost 5 bases, and 5 bases stayed unmatched. This CDR3 is built from 14 residues.

The rearrangement uses TRBV4-2 and TRBJ2-1, with D hard to call. The CDR3 is made up of 14 amino acids. Germline V gene lookup returns CDR1 LGHNA and CDR2 YNFKEQ. V was trimmed by 1 base and J by 5 bases, leaving 9 bases between them. DNA of the CDR3: TGTGCCAGCAGCCAAGCCGCGGCGAACAATGAGCAGTTCTTC. This codes for CASSQAAANNEQFF.

The V and J genes are TRBV18 and TRBJ2-7; possible D gene TRBD1, 6 bases. Per germline, CDR1 KGHSH and CDR2 LQKENI. The CDR3 extends over 15 amino acids. Between the trimmed V and J ends, which lost 6 bases and 3 bases, there was a span of 18 bases. The CDR3 nucleotides are TGTGCCAGCTCCCAAGTGGAAAGGGGGAACTACGAGCAGTACTTC. Protein product: CASSQVERGNYEQYF.

This clonotype was counted many times. The chain recombines TRBV5-1 with TRBJ1-1; 10 bases agree with TRBD1. Germline CDR1 SGHRS, CDR2 YFSETQ. J was trimmed by 3 bases and V by 5 bases; bases with no gene match: 10. The CDR3 covers 16 residues. The DNA of the CDR3 is TGCGCCAGCAGAGTTTCAGGGGGGACAGGGGACACTGAAGCTTTCTTT. This translates into CASRVSGGTGDTEAFF. The whole variable domain, filled in from reference TRBV5-1 and TRBJ1-1, reads KAGVTQTPRYLIKTRGQQVTLSCSPISGHRSVSWYQQTPGQGLQFLFEYFSETQRNKGNFPGRFSGRQFSNSRSEMNVSTLELGDSALYLCASRVSGGTGDTEAFFGQGTRLTVV.

There are many counts of this clonotype. The rearrangement links TRBV6-1 to TRBJ2-1; D gene unclear. Trimming left V 9 bases short and J 8 bases short, with 11 bases between. CDR3 length: 11 residues. Germline V gene sequence: CDR1 MNHNS, CDR2 SASEGT. CDR3 bases: TGTGCCAGTACTAACCGGGATGAGCAGTTCTTC. Its protein product is CASTNRDEQFF.

This clonotype was counted between two and nine times. The chain is built from TRBV21-1 and TRBJ2-7. TRBV21-1 is flagged as a pseudogene. The CDR3 has 17 residues. The CDR3 protein is CARKGNGQESPSYEQYF. The CDR3 coding sequence is TGTGCCAGAAAAGGGAATGGGCAGGAATCTCCCTCCTACGAGCAGTACTTC.